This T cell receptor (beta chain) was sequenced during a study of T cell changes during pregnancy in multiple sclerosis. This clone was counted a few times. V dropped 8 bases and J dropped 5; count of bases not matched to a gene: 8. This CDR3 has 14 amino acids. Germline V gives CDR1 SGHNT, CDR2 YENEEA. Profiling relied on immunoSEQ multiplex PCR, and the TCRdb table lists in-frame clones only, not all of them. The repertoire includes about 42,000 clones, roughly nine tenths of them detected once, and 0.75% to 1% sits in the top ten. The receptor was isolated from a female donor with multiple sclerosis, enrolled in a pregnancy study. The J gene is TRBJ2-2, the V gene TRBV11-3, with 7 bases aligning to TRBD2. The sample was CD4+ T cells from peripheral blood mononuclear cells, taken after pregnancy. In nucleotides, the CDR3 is TGTGCCAGCCAACTCATGGGGGGGACCGGGGAGCTGTTTTTT. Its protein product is CASQLMGGTGELFF.